This TCR beta chain appears in the sequencing data of a study of T cells in Graves' hyperthyroidism and ophthalmopathy. General study results and limits: Most expanded thyroid clonotypes above 0.001 also appeared in blood. Ophthalmopathy was told apart from stable hyperthyroidism by a 13 V-J model. With a median lead of 6.5 months before onset, the model predicted ophthalmopathy.

This clonotype was counted at least ten times. No antigen is known for it. Trimming took 5 bases from V and 4 from J, leaving 21 bases between them. In germline, CDR1 is SGHTA, CDR2 FQGNSA. This CDR3 is 16 amino acids long. RNA transcripts yielded amplified TCR beta CDR3 regions. When the TCR CDR3 underwent first-round RT-PCR, the HTBI primer set was used. TCRdb recomputed calls from the multiplex PCR reads with MiXCR, one row per CDR3 protein. The table shows 500,000 to 600,000 distinct CDR3 sequences, with just under 20% occurring only once. The rearrangement joins TRBV7-2 to TRBJ2-7; D tentatively reads TRBD1 or TRBD2 (6 bases each). Input material: blood. This clonotype originated in a middle-aged man with Graves' ophthalmopathy. DNA of the CDR3: TGTGCCAGCAGCCCTAGAGCGCGCAGGGGACTGTACGAGCAGTACTTC. Residues: CASSPRARRGLYEQYF.